This TCR beta chain was captured by sequencing in a study of blood T cell repertoires in COVID-19. Study context: Acute and convalescent COVID-19 samples came from the United States, Italy and Spain.

In the original processing: Amplified reference gene primers provided the basis for estimating nucleated cell counts. The protocol was immunoSEQ multiplex PCR, while the TCRdb copy is restricted to in-frame clones and leaves out a portion. That table furnishes V, J and clone size, whereas the DNA furnished D and trimming. The sample consists of some 80,000 clones, about 85% of them appearing once. Germline CDR1 SGHNT, CDR2 YYREEE (reference sequence). This CDR3 region has 15 residues. Germline trimming cut 5 bases from V and 13 bases from J; bases unmatched to any gene: 13. Sequencing was performed on peripheral blood. V is TRBV5-4 and J is TRBJ1-6, with 9 bases fitting TRBD1. This clonotype was obtained from a human donor in a cohort sampled during active COVID-19. DNA for the CDR3: TGTGCCAGCAGTGGACAGGGGCCAACCCAGAACCCCCTCCACTTT. Translation: CASSGQGPTQNPLHF.